This TCR beta chain appears in the sequencing data of a study of siplizumab effects on memory and regulatory T cells. Study conclusions and caveats: Naive T cells were seemingly more diverse than memory cells, and major contributions to the alloresponse seemed to be made by them. Unstimulated subsets accounted for the mapping of only a minor share of the clones that were alloreactive.

TCRdb's table, derived via immunoSEQ multiplex PCR, lists solely in-frame clones and lacks some. Here the sample spans 80,000 to 130,000 clones, 80% to 95% being singletons. With respect to this clone: The target antigen is unknown.

Germline values: CDR1 LNHDA, CDR2 SQIVND (reference sequence). V was pared by 3 bases and J by 7 bases, with 14 bases of the junction left unmatched. This CDR3 region has 19 residues. This TCR came from a human donor in good health. Some clones in this sample may be carry-over from other donors' samples. Sequencing was done on a sample of CD4+ T cells sorted from blood. The chain uses TRBV19 and TRBJ2-1; 14 positions agree with TRBD2. The CDR3 loop reads CASSMRRGTSGRKGNEQFF. The CDR3 DNA reads as TGTGCCAGTAGTATGAGGAGAGGGACTAGCGGGAGAAAGGGAAATGAGCAGTTCTTC.